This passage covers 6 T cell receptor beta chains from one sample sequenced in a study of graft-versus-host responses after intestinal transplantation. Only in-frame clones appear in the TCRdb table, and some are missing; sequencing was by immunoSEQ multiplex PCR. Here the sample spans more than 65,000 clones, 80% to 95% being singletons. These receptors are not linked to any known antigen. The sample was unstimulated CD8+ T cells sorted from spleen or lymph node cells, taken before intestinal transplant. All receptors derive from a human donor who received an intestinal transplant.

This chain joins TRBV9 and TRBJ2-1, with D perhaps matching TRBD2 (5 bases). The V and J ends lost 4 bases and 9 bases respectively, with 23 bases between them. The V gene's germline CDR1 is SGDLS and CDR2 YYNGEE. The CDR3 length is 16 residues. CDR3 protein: CASSPDSGGWFAEQFF. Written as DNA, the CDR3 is TGTGCCAGCAGCCCAGACTCAGGAGGTTGGTTTGCTGAGCAGTTCTTC.

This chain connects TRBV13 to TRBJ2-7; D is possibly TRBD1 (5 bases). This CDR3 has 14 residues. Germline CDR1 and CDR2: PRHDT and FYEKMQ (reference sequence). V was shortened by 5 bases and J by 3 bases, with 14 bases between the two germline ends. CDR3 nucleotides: TGTGCCAGCAGCCTGGGCAGACAGATCTACGAGCAGTACTTC. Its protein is CASSLGRQIYEQYF.

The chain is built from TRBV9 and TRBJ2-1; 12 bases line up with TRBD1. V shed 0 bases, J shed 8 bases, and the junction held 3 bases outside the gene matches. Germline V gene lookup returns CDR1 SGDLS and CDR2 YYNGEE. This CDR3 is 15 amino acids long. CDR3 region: CASSVGGTGGYEQFF. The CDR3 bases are TGTGCCAGCAGCGTAGGAGGGACAGGGGGCTATGAGCAGTTCTTC.

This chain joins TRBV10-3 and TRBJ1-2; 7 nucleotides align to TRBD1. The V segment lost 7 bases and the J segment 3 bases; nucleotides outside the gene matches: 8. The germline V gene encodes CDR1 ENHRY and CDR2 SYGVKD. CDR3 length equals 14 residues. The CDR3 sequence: CAITQEGTDYGYTF. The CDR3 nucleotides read TGTGCCATCACCCAAGAAGGGACAGACTATGGCTACACCTTC.

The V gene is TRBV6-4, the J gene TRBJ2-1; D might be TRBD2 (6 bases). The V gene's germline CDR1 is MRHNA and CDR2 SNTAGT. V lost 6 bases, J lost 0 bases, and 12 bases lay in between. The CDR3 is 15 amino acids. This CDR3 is CASRPRGNSYNEQFF. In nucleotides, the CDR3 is TGTGCCAGCAGACCCCGGGGGAACTCCTACAATGAGCAGTTCTTC.

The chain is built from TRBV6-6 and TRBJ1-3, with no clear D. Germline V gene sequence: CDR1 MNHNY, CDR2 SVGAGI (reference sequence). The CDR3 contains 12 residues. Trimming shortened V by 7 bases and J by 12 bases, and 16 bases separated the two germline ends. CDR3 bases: TGTGCCAGCAACAGTCGGGGTTTGGGCATATATTTT. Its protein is CASNSRGLGIYF.